This T cell receptor beta chain is drawn from a study of blood T cell repertoires in COVID-19. Trimming stripped 5 bases from V and 4 bases from J, with 11 bases between. Per the germline V gene, CDR1 is SGHAT and CDR2 is FQNNGV. This CDR3 is 13 amino acids long. Sequenced by immunoSEQ multiplex PCR; TCRdb stores in-frame clones only, minus some. The sample consists of roughly 140,000 clones, about 82% of them appearing once. The sequenced sample consisted of PBMCs or T cells enriched from blood (not recorded which). The receptor was derived from a woman aged 40 to 50 who had recovered from COVID-19. The chain carries TRBV11-2 and TRBJ1-2; D gene uncertain. In DNA, the CDR3 is TGTGCCAGCAGCCCTACGGGGATCTATGGCTACACCTTC. It translates to CASSPTGIYGYTF.